The 3 T cell receptor beta chains in this list originate from one sample, sequenced in a study of response to subunit inactivated influenza vaccine. TCRdb re-called the RT-PCR reads through MiXCR, storing one row per CDR3 protein. Of around 500,000 distinct CDR3 sequences listed, about 10% are singletons. Specimen: PBMCs from blood, collected roughly 47 days after vaccination. These TCRs come from a man aged 50-60 years who received an inactivated influenza vaccine.

This clonotype was counted only a few times. This chain uses TRBV13 with TRBJ2-2, with D unclear. Germline CDR1 reads PRHDT; CDR2 reads FYEKMQ (reference sequence). The V and J ends lost 5 bases and 6 bases respectively, with 10 bases between them. This CDR3 spans 13 amino acids. In DNA form, the CDR3 reads TGTGCCAGCAGCCCCTTCATGGCCGGGGAGCTGTTTTTT. It translates to CASSPFMAGELFF.

There are many counts of this clonotype. The chain links TRBV12-3 or TRBV12-4 to TRBJ2-5; D may correspond to TRBD1 or TRBD2 (5 bases each). The CDR3 is 13 amino acids. Trimming shortened V by 4 bases and J by 5 bases, and 11 bases separated the two germline ends. DNA for the CDR3: TGTGCCAGCAGTTCCGGGACCCCGGAGACCCAGTACTTC. The encoded protein is CASSSGTPETQYF.

Only a few counts were recorded for this clonotype. This chain joins TRBV6-2 or TRBV6-3 and TRBJ2-7, with 10 bases matching TRBD1. The CDR3 loop spans 16 amino acids. Losses at the gene ends were 1 base for V and 1 base for J; bases not matched to a gene: 4. From germline, CDR1 is MNHEY and CDR2 SVGEGT. CDR3 sequence reads: CASSYWLGQGSYEQYF. The CDR3 DNA reads as TGTGCCAGCAGTTACTGGCTGGGACAGGGGTCCTACGAGCAGTACTTC.